These 13 T cell receptor beta chains came from one sample sequenced in a study of T cells in Graves' hyperthyroidism and ophthalmopathy (dated by TCRdb to the late 2010s). Library preparation was by multiplex PCR. Sequencing used an Illumina HiSeq 2000. The TCR beta CDR3 regions were amplified from RNA transcripts. The TCR CDR3 was subjected to a first round of RT-PCR using the HTBI primer set and the Qiagen OneStep RT-PCR kit. Through fastp at Q25 and MiXCR, TCRdb rebuilt clones from the public reads, retaining in-frame beta chains. Duplicate CDR3 protein sequences are folded into a single record with the most common DNA and genes. Counted in this sample were around 300,000 distinct CDR3 sequences; approximately 26% of them appeared once. About 25% of the sample is taken by the ten largest. The specimen sequenced was blood. The source of these receptors is a man aged 35-49 years with Graves' hyperthyroidism that later progressed to Graves' ophthalmopathy.

On this clonotype: Possible read error: a much larger clone is one base away. V usage is TRBV14 and J usage is TRBJ1-2; D call uncertain. The germline gives CDR1 SGHDN, CDR2 FVKESK. V was shortened by 2 bases and J by 12 bases, with 22 bases between the two germline ends. The CDR3 is 15 residues long. CDR3 loop: CASSQRGEGRSGHTF. In DNA, the CDR3 is TGTGCCAGCAGCCAACGTGGTGAGGGTCGGAGCGGCCACACCTTC.

Of note for this clonotype: Sequence at one end of the junction differs from germline and may be a read error. This sequence joins TRBV12-3 or TRBV12-4 and TRBJ1-1; D gene uncertain. This CDR3 has 16 residues. The CDR3 DNA reads TGTGCCAGCAGTTTAAGGGTACAGCTTCCGAACACCGAAGCTTTCTTT. This gives the protein CASSLRVQLPNTEAFF.

This clonotype was counted ten times or more. V is TRBV10-3 and J is TRBJ1-2, with D possibly matching TRBD1 (5 bases). In germline, CDR1 is ENHRY, CDR2 SYGVKD. V lost 3 bases, J lost 0 bases, and 11 bases lay in between. This CDR3 is built from 15 residues. CDR3 nucleotides: TGTGCCATCAGTGACACCGCGACAGCTAACTATGGCTACACCTTC. Its protein product is CAISDTATANYGYTF.

The rearrangement links TRBV6-1 to TRBJ2-7; TRBD1 is a possible D gene (5 bases). CDR3 length: 17 amino acids. Germline V gene data show CDR1 as MNHNS and CDR2 as SASEGT. V dropped 3 bases and J dropped 1 base, with 19 bases sitting between them. CDR3 region: CASSEATGYFLSYEQYF. In nucleotides, the CDR3 is TGTGCCAGCAGTGAGGCTACAGGTTACTTCCTATCCTACGAGCAGTACTTC.

This clonotype was seen a few times. The chain joins TRBV7-2 to TRBJ2-5; D is possibly TRBD1 (6 bases). V was cut by 2 bases and J by 5 bases, with 12 bases left in between. Germline lookup yields CDR1 SGHTA and CDR2 FQGNSA. CDR3 length: 14 amino acids. The DNA for the CDR3 is TGTGCCAGCAGCTTAAGGGGGTCAGCTGAGACCCAGTACTTC. It is translated as CASSLRGSAETQYF.

This clonotype was seen at least ten times. The chain uses TRBV5-1 and TRBJ1-1, with 7 bases that match TRBD1. This CDR3 is built from 14 residues. Germline values: CDR1 SGHRS, CDR2 YFSETQ. V lost 3 bases and J lost 1; bases outside the gene matches: 3. CDR3 region: CASSWGTANTEAFF. The CDR3 nucleotides are TGCGCCAGCAGCTGGGGGACAGCGAACACTGAAGCTTTCTTT.

This clonotype appeared many times. The rearrangement links TRBV6-2 or TRBV6-3 to TRBJ2-4; D gene unclear. Trimming left V 0 bases short and J 8 bases short, with 11 bases between. Germline CDR1 MNHEY, CDR2 SVGEGT. The CDR3 runs to 14 residues. The chain's CDR3 is CASSYSYTRDIQYF. DNA for the CDR3: TGTGCCAGCAGTTACTCGTATACTCGGGACATTCAGTACTTC.

This clonotype has a count of ten or more. The chain is built from TRBV5-1 and TRBJ1-5; the D is unclear. This CDR3 has 14 residues. Trimming stripped 0 bases from V and 5 bases from J, with 9 bases between. The germline CDR1 and CDR2 sequences are SGHRS and YFSETQ. As DNA, the CDR3 is TGCGCCAGCAGCTTGGCCCTAGGGTATCAGCCCCAGCATTTT. Translated: CASSLALGYQPQHF.

This rearrangement joins TRBV28 to TRBJ2-6, with TRBD2 as a possible D gene (6 bases). Germline CDR1 and CDR2: MDHEN and SYDVKM. This CDR3 has 17 amino acids. V was cut by 7 bases and J by 0 bases, with 16 bases left in between. This CDR3 reads CASKGAGIPSGANVLTF. As DNA, the CDR3 is TGTGCCAGCAAAGGGGCGGGGATCCCCTCTGGGGCCAACGTCCTGACTTTC. Using reference TRBV28 and TRBJ2-6 for the parts outside the CDR3, the full variable domain is DVKVTQSSRYLVKRTGEKVFLECVQDMDHENMFWYRQDPGLGLRLIYFSYDVKMKEKGDIPEGYSVSREKKERFSLILESASTNQTSMYLCASKGAGIPSGANVLTFGAGSRLTVL.

This clonotype was seen ten or more times. This chain links TRBV11-3 with TRBJ2-5, with 7 bases matching TRBD1. CDR1 is SGHNT and CDR2 is YENEEA in the germline V gene. V gave up 4 bases and J gave up 2 bases; unmatched junction bases: 4. The CDR3 has 14 residues. The CDR3: CASSSRTGQETQYF. The CDR3 DNA follows: TGTGCCAGCAGCTCACGGACAGGACAAGAGACCCAGTACTTC.

The chain combines TRBV2 with TRBJ1-2; 7 positions match TRBD1. V lost 3 bases to trimming and J lost 4 bases; unmatched junction nucleotides: 2. Germline V CDR1 and CDR2: SNHLY, FYNNEI. There are 13 residues in the CDR3. The CDR3 DNA sequence: TGTGCCAGCAGTGACGACAGGGCCTATGGCTACACCTTC. This translates into CASSDDRAYGYTF.

There are many counts of this clonotype. This rearrangement joins TRBV5-1 to TRBJ1-5; D ambiguous. V shed 3 bases and J shed 5 bases, with 12 bases lying between them. The CDR3 consists of 14 residues. CDR1 is SGHRS, CDR2 YFSETQ, per germline. The CDR3 here is CASSWEGSHQPQHF. In DNA, the CDR3 is TGCGCCAGCAGCTGGGAAGGGAGCCATCAGCCCCAGCATTTT.

There are many counts of this clonotype. The chain is built from TRBV27 and TRBJ1-1; 7 bases fit TRBD1. J lost 0 bases, V lost 2 bases, and 9 bases had no gene match. This CDR3 region has 17 residues. CDR1 is MNHEY, CDR2 SMNVEV, per germline (reference sequence). The DNA for the CDR3 is TGTGCCAGCAGTTTAAGGGCAGGGGGATTGATGAACACTGAAGCTTTCTTT. Its translation: CASSLRAGGLMNTEAFF.